These 19 T cell receptor beta chains share one sample of origin, sequenced in a study of spatial heterogeneity in lung cancer. TCRdb processed the 5' RACE reads anew with MiXCR; each CDR3 protein has one entry. The sample contains about 39,000 distinct CDR3 sequences, approximately 3.1% of which appear only once. Time point specified: sample taken at primary tumor resection. The material was normal lung tissue next to the tumor, obtained at surgery. Every receptor here comes from a male donor with early-stage non-small cell lung cancer.

There are many counts of this clonotype. The rearrangement joins TRBV29-1 to TRBJ2-7, with D uncertain. V dropped 3 bases and J dropped 2 bases, with 5 bases sitting between them. The CDR3 totals 11 residues. CDR1 and CDR2 (germline): SQVTM, ANQGSEA. The CDR3: CSVDQAYEQYF. CDR3 nucleotides: TGCAGCGTTGACCAGGCCTACGAGCAGTACTTC.

This clonotype was detected ten times or more. The chain joins TRBV5-1 to TRBJ1-2; weak D call: TRBD1 (6 bases). The V gene's germline CDR1 is SGHRS and CDR2 YFSETQ. The CDR3 has 14 amino acids. Trimming left V 8 bases short and J 5 bases short, with 19 bases between. In DNA form, the CDR3 reads TGCGCCAGTCAGCCCGGACAGCAAGTTTATGGCTACACCTTC. Its protein product is CASQPGQQVYGYTF.

Notes on this clonotype: This sequence may be a read error, since a much larger clone differs from it by one base. DNA for the CDR3: TGCGCCAGCAGCTTGGAAGGGGGACTGCTCGAGCAGTACTTC. Translated: CASSLEGGLLEQYF. J is TRBJ2-7 and V is TRBV5-1; D tentatively fits TRBD1 or TRBD2 (6 bases each). The V end lost 0 bases, the J end lost 6 bases, and 13 bases lay between the germline ends. Germline V gives CDR1 SGHRS, CDR2 YFSETQ. The CDR3 is made up of 14 amino acids.

This clonotype was picked up many times. This rearrangement joins TRBV2 to TRBJ1-5; D ambiguous. The germline V and J ends were trimmed by 0 bases and 7 bases, with 25 bases remaining between them. CDR3 length: 19 residues. In germline, CDR1 is SNHLY, CDR2 FYNNEI. The CDR3 here is CASSEAWIARTSDGQPQHF. CDR3 sequence (DNA): TGTGCCAGCAGTGAAGCGTGGATCGCTAGGACCTCTGATGGGCAGCCCCAGCATTTT.

This clonotype showed up many times. This chain uses TRBV4-2 with TRBJ1-2; D ambiguous. The CDR3 is 14 amino acids. Per germline, CDR1 LGHNA and CDR2 YNFKEQ. Trimming removed 0 bases at V and 2 bases at J, with 7 bases between. This CDR3 is CASSQDSRNYGYTF. In DNA form, the CDR3 reads TGTGCCAGCAGCCAAGATTCCAGAAACTATGGCTACACCTTC.

This clonotype was seen many times. This chain uses TRBV11-2 with TRBJ1-6, with D uncertain. Deletions cut 5 bases from V and 5 bases from J, with 13 bases between. The CDR3 length is 15 residues. Germline V gene lookup returns CDR1 SGHAT and CDR2 FQNNGV. CDR3 loop: CASSAWTGDNSPLHF. The CDR3 coding sequence is TGTGCCAGCAGCGCCTGGACCGGAGATAATTCACCCCTCCACTTT.

This clonotype was detected only a few times. The DNA for the CDR3 is TGTGCCAGCAGCCCCCCGGATGGGACTGAAGCTTTCTTT. Translation gives CASSPPDGTEAFF. J is TRBJ1-1 and V is TRBV3-1, with unresolved D. V lost 4 bases to trimming and J lost 5 bases, with 11 bases between them. Germline lookup yields CDR1 LGHDT and CDR2 YNNKEL (reference sequence). This CDR3 contains 13 residues.

This clonotype was recorded many times. J is TRBJ2-1 and V is TRBV6-1; 9 nucleotides align to TRBD2. CDR1 and CDR2 from the germline V gene are MNHNS and SASEGT. V was pared by 7 bases and J by 1 base, with 5 bases of the junction left unmatched. This CDR3 has 15 residues. The CDR3 here is CASTSTSGSYNEQFF. In DNA form, the CDR3 reads TGTGCCAGCACCTCAACTAGCGGGTCCTACAATGAGCAGTTCTTC.

This clonotype was recorded many times. The CDR3 spells CASSLVAAQETQYF. DNA of the CDR3: TGTGCCAGCAGCTTAGTAGCGGCCCAAGAGACCCAGTACTTC. The chain is built from TRBV7-2 and TRBJ2-5; D may be TRBD2 (6 bases). CDR1 and CDR2 from the germline V gene are SGHTA and FQGNSA. The CDR3 spans 14 residues. V was cut by 1 base and J by 1 base, with 7 bases left in between.

In its sample, this clonotype was seen many times. This chain uses TRBV12-3 or TRBV12-4 with TRBJ1-1, with 7 nucleotides matching TRBD1. Losses at the gene ends were 5 bases for V and 7 bases for J; bases not matched to a gene: 13. This CDR3 is built from 15 residues. In DNA form, the CDR3 reads TGTGCCAGCAGTCTCACAGGGGATCGGGACCATGAAGCTTTCTTT. Encoded protein: CASSLTGDRDHEAFF.

Many counts were recorded for this clonotype. The chain carries TRBV27 and TRBJ1-5; 8 nucleotides align to TRBD1. This CDR3 has 14 amino acids. Trimming removed 3 bases from V and 5 bases from J; junction bases left unmatched: 3. Per the germline V gene, CDR1 is MNHEY and CDR2 is SMNVEV (reference sequence). DNA of the CDR3: TGTGCCAGCAGTTTCGGACAGGGAGATCAGCCCCAGCATTTT. Translated: CASSFGQGDQPQHF.

This clonotype was counted at least ten times. The chain recombines TRBV29-1 with TRBJ2-1; tentative D call: TRBD1 (5 bases). The V gene's germline CDR1 is SQVTM and CDR2 ANQGSEA. With 3 bases removed from V and 10 bases from J, the gap between germline ends came to 13 bases. This CDR3 region has 12 residues. CDR3 in amino acids: CSVDRGREEQFF. The CDR3 region has the DNA TGCAGCGTTGATAGGGGTCGTGAGGAGCAGTTCTTC.

This clonotype was observed many times. The chain links TRBV7-2 to TRBJ2-3; TRBD2 aligns across 15 bases. Germline loops: CDR1 SGHTA, CDR2 FQGNSA. The CDR3 sequence is 16 residues long. The junction had 12 bases not matched to a gene; V was cut back by 5 bases and J by 12 bases. CDR3 coding DNA: TGTGCCAGCAGCAATAATCCGGGACTAGCGGGGGGCAAACAGTATTTT. Protein product: CASSNNPGLAGGKQYF.

This clonotype was picked up many times. The chain carries TRBV2 and TRBJ1-1; D perhaps matches TRBD1 (5 bases). V lost 7 bases and J lost 1, with 10 bases in between. From germline, CDR1 is SNHLY and CDR2 FYNNEI. This CDR3 region has 13 residues. The chain's CDR3 is CASTGTENTEAFF. In nucleotides, the CDR3 is TGTGCCAGCACCGGGACTGAGAACACTGAAGCTTTCTTT.

This clonotype appeared a few times. V is TRBV24-1 and J is TRBJ2-4; no firm D call. The V gene lost 0 bases and the J gene lost 1 base, with 12 bases spanning the gap. The V gene's germline CDR1 is KGHDR and CDR2 SFDVKD. There are 17 residues in the CDR3. CDR3 DNA sequence: TGTGCCACCAGTGATTTGCCCGGCCAATGGGCCAAAAACATTCAGTACTTC. Encoded protein: CATSDLPGQWAKNIQYF.

This clonotype was recorded many times. The gene calls are TRBV11-2 and TRBJ2-3; TRBD2 matches at 10 bases. The CDR3 has 15 amino acids. V lost 1 base to trimming and J lost 7 bases; unmatched junction nucleotides: 5. Germline V lookup: CDR1 SGHAT, CDR2 FQNNGV. The CDR3 sequence: CASSLGLAGANTQYF. The CDR3, as DNA: TGTGCCAGCAGCTTAGGTCTAGCGGGAGCGAATACGCAGTATTTT.

This clonotype was recorded many times. The chain links TRBV28 to TRBJ1-2; 9 nucleotides agree with TRBD1. The CDR3 is made up of 15 amino acids. Trimming removed 2 bases from V and 4 bases from J; junction bases left unmatched: 5. Germline lookup yields CDR1 MDHEN and CDR2 SYDVKM. In DNA, the CDR3 is TGTGCCAGCAGTTTAACAGGGGGCTCCATCTATGGCTACACCTTC. This translates into CASSLTGGSIYGYTF.

Many counts were recorded for this clonotype. V and J are TRBV20-1 and TRBJ1-5; D call uncertain. The CDR3 has 17 residues. The V and J ends lost 6 bases and 3 bases respectively, with 24 bases between them. Germline values: CDR1 DFQATT, CDR2 SNEGSKA (reference sequence). For the CDR3, the DNA is TGCAGTGCAGAGGATGGAGGGAGGGAGGTAACCAATCAGCCCCAGCATTTT. This codes for CSAEDGGREVTNQPQHF.

The chain has TRBV20-1 and TRBJ2-3; D is unclear. Germline CDR1 reads DFQATT; CDR2 reads SNEGSKA (reference sequence). The CDR3 contains 16 residues. With 0 bases removed from V and 0 bases from J, the gap between germline ends came to 13 bases. The CDR3: CSARDLSRSSTDTQYF. The CDR3 nucleotides read TGCAGTGCTAGAGACCTTAGCAGATCTAGCACAGATACGCAGTATTTT.